Sequencing of this T cell receptor (beta chain) was carried out in a study of cytomegalovirus exposure and HLA in healthy donors. PCR used 60 Vbeta primers and 13 Jbeta primers. Measured with immunoSEQ multiplex PCR; TCRdb has only the in-frame clones, and not every one. Of around 110,000 clones in the sample, about 76% were seen once. In the case of this clone: What it recognizes is unknown.

CDR3 length equals 15 residues. V was clipped by 0 bases and J by 1 base, with 10 bases between them. Germline V gives CDR1 SGHRS, CDR2 YFSETQ. Study outcomes and limitations: Many donors carried some public TCRs, although rarity characterized most TCR sequences.

The sample taken for sequencing was PBMCs. The chain links TRBV5-1 to TRBJ1-1, with no clear D. This sequence originates from a young man in good health and CMV-seropositive. The CDR3 sequence: CASSLDPGGNTEAFF. The CDR3 DNA is TGCGCCAGCAGCTTGGACCCGGGAGGGAACACTGAAGCTTTCTTT.